A selection of T cell receptor beta chains follows, all from one sample in a study of naive and memory T cell subsets. MiXCR was run by TCRdb on the UMI-ligation and nested PCR reads, yielding one entry per CDR3 protein. The sample lists roughly 98,000 distinct CDR3 sequences; over 7% were seen once. The source material was central memory CD4+ T cells from blood. These receptors were collected from a human donor in good health. CDR3s include the opening cysteine and the closing phenylalanine or tryptophan. The order of the fields is V gene, J gene, D gene, clone size, CDR3 protein, CDR3 DNA. A D gene is named only where the DNA matches it firmly. Clone size appears in some rows only: once, few, many, or a class for an expanded clone.

v_gene: TRBV19; j_gene: TRBJ1-1; d_gene: TRBD1; abundance: -; CDR3aa: CASKDRGLTEAFF; CDR3nt: TGTGCCAGTAAGGACAGGGGGCTCACTGAAGCTTTCTTT
v_gene: TRBV7-2; j_gene: TRBJ1-6; d_gene: -; abundance: -; CDR3aa: CASSLELISSYNSPLHF; CDR3nt: TGTGCCAGCAGCTTAGAATTAATAAGCTCCTATAATTCACCCCTCCACTTT
v_gene: TRBV6-2/TRBV6-3; j_gene: TRBJ1-2; d_gene: TRBD1; abundance: many; CDR3aa: CATRMDRGDGYTF; CDR3nt: TGTGCCACCCGAATGGACAGGGGAGACGGCTACACCTTC
v_gene: TRBV7-2; j_gene: TRBJ2-6; d_gene: TRBD1; abundance: -; CDR3aa: CASSSRQGSYGANVLTF; CDR3nt: TGTGCCAGCAGCTCGAGACAGGGGTCTTATGGGGCCAACGTCCTGACTTTC
v_gene: TRBV29-1; j_gene: TRBJ2-4; d_gene: TRBD1; abundance: few; CDR3aa: CSVQRAGGPNIQYF; CDR3nt: TGCAGCGTTCAAAGGGCAGGGGGCCCGAACATTCAGTACTTC
v_gene: TRBV7-9; j_gene: TRBJ2-1; d_gene: -; abundance: many; CDR3aa: CASSAGGDYNEQFF; CDR3nt: TGTGCCAGCAGCGCTGGTGGGGATTACAATGAGCAGTTCTTC
v_gene: TRBV18; j_gene: TRBJ1-5; d_gene: -; abundance: many; CDR3aa: CASSPSENQPQHF; CDR3nt: TGTGCCAGCTCACCCTCCGAAAATCAGCCCCAGCATTTT
v_gene: TRBV3-1; j_gene: TRBJ2-1; d_gene: -; abundance: medium-sized; CDR3aa: CASSQGRGSGEEQFF; CDR3nt: TGTGCCAGCAGCCAAGGTCGGGGTAGTGGAGAAGAGCAGTTCTTC
v_gene: TRBV4-1; j_gene: TRBJ2-3; d_gene: -; abundance: many; CDR3aa: CASSQEPPSGVRTDTQYF; CDR3nt: TGCGCCAGCAGCCAAGAACCCCCTTCGGGAGTAAGGACAGATACGCAGTATTTT
v_gene: TRBV20-1; j_gene: TRBJ2-3; d_gene: -; abundance: many; CDR3aa: CSASGGPNTDTQYF; CDR3nt: TGCAGTGCTAGCGGGGGGCCAAACACAGATACGCAGTATTTT
v_gene: TRBV7-8; j_gene: TRBJ1-5; d_gene: -; abundance: many; CDR3aa: CASSLAQGMNQPQHF; CDR3nt: TGTGCCAGCAGCTTAGCGCAGGGAATGAATCAGCCCCAGCATTTT
v_gene: TRBV5-1; j_gene: TRBJ1-1; d_gene: -; abundance: many; CDR3aa: CASSLRTIGTEAFF; CDR3nt: TGCGCCAGCAGCCTCAGGACAATCGGCACTGAAGCTTTCTTT
v_gene: TRBV10-3; j_gene: TRBJ1-4; d_gene: TRBD1; abundance: -; CDR3aa: CAISEQGPNEKLFF; CDR3nt: TGTGCCATCAGTGAACAGGGGCCTAATGAAAAACTGTTTTTT
v_gene: TRBV5-5; j_gene: TRBJ1-2; d_gene: TRBD1; abundance: -; CDR3aa: CASSPGTANYGYTF; CDR3nt: TGTGCCAGCAGCCCCGGGACAGCTAACTATGGCTACACCTTC
v_gene: TRBV6-5; j_gene: TRBJ2-3; d_gene: -; abundance: many; CDR3aa: CASGLGDTDTQYF; CDR3nt: TGTGCCAGCGGGCTAGGTGACACAGATACGCAGTATTTT
v_gene: TRBV4-3; j_gene: TRBJ1-4; d_gene: TRBD1; abundance: many; CDR3aa: CASSQGQGGVRKLFF; CDR3nt: TGCGCCAGCAGCCAAGGACAGGGCGGTGTTAGAAAACTGTTTTTT
v_gene: TRBV7-2; j_gene: TRBJ1-4; d_gene: -; abundance: many; CDR3aa: CASSLGDARGEKLFF; CDR3nt: TGTGCCAGCAGCTTAGGGGACGCGCGGGGGGAAAAACTGTTTTTT
v_gene: TRBV4-2; j_gene: TRBJ2-1; d_gene: -; abundance: few; CDR3aa: CASSRTASSYNEQFF; CDR3nt: TGTGCCAGCAGCCGGACCGCGAGCTCCTACAATGAGCAGTTCTTC
v_gene: TRBV30; j_gene: TRBJ2-7; d_gene: -; abundance: -; CDR3aa: CAWTEGVGEQYF; CDR3nt: TGTGCCTGGACCGAGGGAGTCGGGGAGCAGTACTTC
v_gene: TRBV6-2/TRBV6-3; j_gene: TRBJ2-5; d_gene: -; abundance: -; CDR3aa: CASGGRGETQYF; CDR3nt: TGTGCCAGCGGGGGAAGGGGTGAGACCCAGTACTTC
v_gene: TRBV24-1; j_gene: TRBJ2-3; d_gene: TRBD1; abundance: -; CDR3aa: CATSDRGQGADTQYF; CDR3nt: TGTGCCACCAGTGACCGAGGACAGGGGGCAGATACGCAGTATTTT
v_gene: TRBV5-1; j_gene: TRBJ2-3; d_gene: TRBD1; abundance: -; CDR3aa: CASSSPGQRTDTQYF; CDR3nt: TGCGCCAGCAGCTCGCCGGGACAGCGCACAGATACGCAGTATTTT
v_gene: TRBV12-3/TRBV12-4; j_gene: TRBJ2-2; d_gene: -; abundance: few; CDR3aa: CASRPTTGFTGELFF; CDR3nt: TGTGCCAGCAGACCGACGACAGGTTTCACCGGGGAGCTGTTTTTT
v_gene: TRBV4-3; j_gene: TRBJ2-3; d_gene: TRBD2; abundance: few; CDR3aa: CASSQTGLAGGPGGDTQYF; CDR3nt: TGCGCCAGCAGCCAGACGGGACTAGCGGGAGGGCCCGGGGGAGATACGCAGTATTTT
v_gene: TRBV7-9; j_gene: TRBJ2-2; d_gene: -; abundance: many; CDR3aa: CASSPIGAGANTGELFF; CDR3nt: TGTGCCAGCAGCCCCATCGGGGCAGGGGCGAACACCGGGGAGCTGTTTTTT
v_gene: TRBV29-1; j_gene: TRBJ1-5; d_gene: TRBD1; abundance: many; CDR3aa: CSVADRANQPQHF; CDR3nt: TGCAGCGTCGCTGACAGGGCCAATCAGCCCCAGCATTTT
v_gene: TRBV2; j_gene: TRBJ1-5; d_gene: -; abundance: many; CDR3aa: CASSGQMSNQPQHF; CDR3nt: TGTGCCAGCAGTGGTCAGATGAGCAATCAGCCCCAGCATTTT
v_gene: TRBV30; j_gene: TRBJ1-1; d_gene: -; abundance: -; CDR3aa: CAWSVRTTKAFF; CDR3nt: TGTGCCTGGAGTGTACGTACAACAAAAGCTTTCTTT
v_gene: TRBV6-2/TRBV6-3; j_gene: TRBJ1-2; d_gene: -; abundance: many; CDR3aa: CASTPAGGGRTYGYTF; CDR3nt: TGTGCCAGCACCCCCGCCGGGGGCGGAAGAACCTATGGCTACACCTTC
v_gene: TRBV18; j_gene: TRBJ2-7; d_gene: TRBD1; abundance: many; CDR3aa: CASSPPQAGQGVYEQYF; CDR3nt: TGTGCCAGCTCACCACCGCAGGCGGGACAGGGGGTCTACGAGCAGTACTTC
v_gene: TRBV18; j_gene: TRBJ1-1; d_gene: TRBD1; abundance: few; CDR3aa: CASSPGQGHTEAFF; CDR3nt: TGTGCCAGCTCGCCGGGACAGGGTCACACTGAAGCTTTCTTT
v_gene: TRBV7-9; j_gene: TRBJ1-2; d_gene: TRBD1; abundance: many; CDR3aa: CAGAGQGEGYTF; CDR3nt: TGTGCCGGCGCCGGTCAGGGGGAAGGCTACACCTTC
v_gene: TRBV28; j_gene: TRBJ2-7; d_gene: -; abundance: many; CDR3aa: CASSQTSRSHEQYF; CDR3nt: TGTGCCAGCAGTCAGACATCTAGATCCCACGAGCAGTACTTC
v_gene: TRBV5-1; j_gene: TRBJ2-3; d_gene: -; abundance: few; CDR3aa: CASSLRTHTDTQYF; CDR3nt: TGCGCCAGCAGCTTGCGGACTCACACAGATACGCAGTATTTT
v_gene: TRBV29-1; j_gene: TRBJ2-5; d_gene: TRBD1; abundance: few; CDR3aa: CSVDAGTGQETQYF; CDR3nt: TGCAGCGTTGATGCCGGGACAGGACAAGAGACCCAGTACTTC
v_gene: TRBV7-9; j_gene: TRBJ2-7; d_gene: TRBD2; abundance: -; CDR3aa: CASTFSVPGLVHEQYF; CDR3nt: TGTGCCAGCACCTTTAGCGTCCCGGGACTAGTCCACGAGCAGTACTTC
v_gene: TRBV3-1; j_gene: TRBJ2-3; d_gene: -; abundance: few; CDR3aa: CASSQDLDTQYF; CDR3nt: TGTGCCAGCAGCCAAGATCTAGATACGCAGTATTTT
v_gene: TRBV30; j_gene: TRBJ1-2; d_gene: -; abundance: many; CDR3aa: CACRDKRILGYTF; CDR3nt: TGTGCCTGCCGGGACAAGAGGATTCTGGGCTACACCTTC
v_gene: TRBV4-1; j_gene: TRBJ2-1; d_gene: TRBD2; abundance: few; CDR3aa: CASSRQTSGVHEQFF; CDR3nt: TGCGCCAGCAGCCGCCAGACTAGCGGGGTGCATGAGCAGTTCTTC
v_gene: TRBV10-3; j_gene: TRBJ1-1; d_gene: -; abundance: -; CDR3aa: CAISDVGGTNTEAFF; CDR3nt: TGTGCCATCAGTGATGTCGGGGGAACGAACACTGAAGCTTTCTTT
v_gene: TRBV20-1; j_gene: TRBJ1-1; d_gene: TRBD1; abundance: many; CDR3aa: CSAIRGATEAFF; CDR3nt: TGCAGTGCTATCAGGGGGGCCACTGAAGCTTTCTTT
v_gene: TRBV5-6; j_gene: TRBJ1-2; d_gene: -; abundance: few; CDR3aa: CASSLDRDGTYGYTF; CDR3nt: TGTGCCAGCAGCTTGGACCGCGACGGAACTTATGGCTACACCTTC
v_gene: TRBV28; j_gene: TRBJ2-5; d_gene: -; abundance: few; CDR3aa: CASSDEAYF; CDR3nt: TGTGCCAGCAGTGATGAAGCGTACTTC
v_gene: TRBV15; j_gene: TRBJ1-4; d_gene: TRBD1; abundance: many; CDR3aa: CATSRDGTGTRKLFF; CDR3nt: TGTGCCACCAGCAGAGATGGGACAGGGACTCGCAAACTGTTTTTT
v_gene: TRBV12-3/TRBV12-4; j_gene: TRBJ1-5; d_gene: -; abundance: many; CDR3aa: CASSLSEGRSRPQHF; CDR3nt: TGTGCCAGCAGTTTATCCGAGGGGCGCTCGCGGCCCCAGCATTTT
v_gene: TRBV6-5; j_gene: TRBJ2-7; d_gene: -; abundance: -; CDR3aa: CASSIERNSYEQYF; CDR3nt: TGTGCCAGCAGCATTGAACGCAACTCCTACGAGCAGTACTTC
v_gene: TRBV20-1; j_gene: TRBJ2-7; d_gene: -; abundance: many; CDR3aa: CSARLTGGYEQYF; CDR3nt: TGCAGTGCTAGGCTGACAGGAGGATACGAGCAGTACTTC
v_gene: TRBV7-2; j_gene: TRBJ2-3; d_gene: TRBD2; abundance: many; CDR3aa: CASSAGTSGRASADTQYF; CDR3nt: TGTGCCAGCAGCGCCGGGACTAGCGGGAGGGCCTCCGCAGATACGCAGTATTTT